This TCR beta chain was recovered during a study of blood T cell repertoires in COVID-19 (dated by TCRdb to about 2020). In the study overall: Collaborator samples came from the United States, Italy and Spain and covered acute and convalescent phases of COVID-19. The prospective study material was composed of cDNA or gDNA derived from T cells, B-cell-depleted T cells, or PBMCs. Subjects who had been exposed to COVID-19, were actively infected with it, or had recovered from it provided the deeply sampled blood TCRbeta repertoires that made up the dataset. A freely available public database, intended as a resource for researchers studying the immune response to SARS-CoV-2, is where the repertoires were released. The samples were drawn from two sources: the first 160 participants of the ongoing ImmuneRACE study, and 950 to 1,500 subjects contributed by 6 global collaborators. The sample metadata nearly always contained a de-identified subject ID, COVID-19 status, age in years and sex. HLA class I and class II types, where available, came from metadata supplied by the sample provider rather than from assay-based typing.

In the germline V gene (reference sequence), CDR1 corresponds to LNHDA and CDR2 to SQIVND. Its CDR3 holds 15 amino acids, cysteine through phenylalanine. The retained sequence is limited to the CDR3, 45 bases, with the frame set at the first base. Clipping removes 1 base from V and 1 base from J, with 4 as the unmatched junction base count. Summary of the overall study and its limitations: The amount of clinical and demographic metadata varied by source and participant and was provided uncurated.

About this clone itself: What this receptor recognizes is not known. No much larger clone exists at a distance of one base, and base qualities are not known.

Each collaborating institution followed its own protocols to collect whole blood in K2EDTA tubes. For TCRbeta analysis, collaborator samples were shipped as frozen whole blood, as isolated PBMCs, or as DNA extracted from either sample type. TCRbeta CDR3 regions were amplified from genomic DNA using the immunoSEQ Assay, a bias-controlled multiplex PCR. Per the authors' processing: Nucleated cell counts per sample were estimated from amplification of reference gene primers within the assay. Sequence reads were collapsed and filtered to measure the absolute abundance of every unique TCRbeta CDR3 rearrangement. Productive Simpson clonality was computed per sample as the square root of Simpson's diversity index over productive rearrangements. The immuneACCESS repertoire file appears here via TCRdb, limited to in-frame rearrangements. These files lack a portion of the clones; in checked studies, under half of the deficit traces to unresolved V genes, and the cause of the others is not known. V and J calls and clone size are copied from that table; D and trimming were computed from the DNA. The sample records under 55,000 clones, approximately 85% of which are singletons. The biggest ten clones account for around 14% of the sample.

This chain joins TRBV19 to TRBJ2-7; 7 nucleotides in the junction match TRBD1. The sequence derives from a human donor in a cohort sampled during active COVID-19. Material: peripheral blood. The CDR3 protein is CASSIASTGSYEQYF. The DNA is TGTGCCAGTAGTATAGCTTCGACAGGGTCCTACGAGCAGTACTTC. Outside the CDR3, residues come from the reference TRBV19 and TRBJ2-7 proteins, so the full variable domain is: DGGITQSPKYLFRKEGQNVTLSCEQNLNHDAMYWYRQDPGQGLRLIYYSQIVNDFQKGDIAEGYSVSREKKESFPLTVTSAQKNPTAFYLCASSIASTGSYEQYFGPGTRLTVT.